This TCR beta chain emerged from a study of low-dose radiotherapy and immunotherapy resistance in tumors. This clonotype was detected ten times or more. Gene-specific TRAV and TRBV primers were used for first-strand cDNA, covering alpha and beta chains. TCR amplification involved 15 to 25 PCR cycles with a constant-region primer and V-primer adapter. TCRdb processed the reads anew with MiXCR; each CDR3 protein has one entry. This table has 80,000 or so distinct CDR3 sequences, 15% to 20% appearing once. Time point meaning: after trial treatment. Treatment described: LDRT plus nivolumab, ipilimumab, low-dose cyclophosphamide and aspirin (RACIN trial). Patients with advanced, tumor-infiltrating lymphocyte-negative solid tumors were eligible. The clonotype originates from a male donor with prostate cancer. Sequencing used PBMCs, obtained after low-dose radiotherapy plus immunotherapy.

The CDR3 nucleotides read TGTGCCACCAGCAGAGAAGTGGGACAGGGGTACGAGCAGTACTTC. Protein product: CATSREVGQGYEQYF. This chain links TRBV15 with TRBJ2-7; 10 bases match TRBD1. Unmatched junction bases numbered 3, after V lost 0 bases and J lost 4 bases. CDR3 size: 15 residues. Germline assignment: CDR1 LNHNV and CDR2 YYDKDF (reference sequence).